The 15 T cell receptor beta chains in this list originate from one sample, sequenced in a study of blood T cell repertoires in COVID-19. TCRdb's copy holds only in-frame clones and misses some; the assay was immunoSEQ multiplex PCR. The table includes 73,000 or so clones, around 70% detected once. Sequencing used peripheral blood. These receptors were collected from a man aged 55 to 70 with acute or convalescent COVID-19.

The rearrangement uses TRBV6-4 and TRBJ2-1; TRBD2 agrees at 14 bases. Trimming at V came to 2 bases and at J to 7 bases, leaving 4 bases not matched to a gene. Germline V gene data show CDR1 as MRHNA and CDR2 as SNTAGT. The CDR3 totals 16 residues. CDR3 residues: CASSDRLAGGQNEQFF. CDR3 DNA: TGTGCCAGCAGTGACCGACTAGCGGGAGGGCAAAATGAGCAGTTCTTC.

This CDR3 is CASSYAGGSTDTQYF. Written as DNA, the CDR3 is TGTGCCAGCAGCTACGCGGGGGGCTCCACAGATACGCAGTATTTT. The chain has TRBV9 and TRBJ2-3; 8 bases agree with TRBD2. Germline-derived CDR1 and CDR2 are SGDLS and YYNGEE. The junction had 6 bases not matched to a gene; V was cut back by 4 bases and J by 2 bases. The CDR3 spans 15 residues.

The V and J genes are TRBV24-1 and TRBJ2-5; 13 positions agree with TRBD2. The CDR3 spans 15 residues. Germline loops: CDR1 KGHDR, CDR2 SFDVKD. The trim removed 5 bases at V and 3 bases at J, leaving 2 bases unmatched. CDR3 region: CATSAGTSGEETQYF. DNA for the CDR3: TGTGCCACCAGTGCCGGGACTAGCGGGGAAGAGACCCAGTACTTC.

The chain is built from TRBV28 and TRBJ2-1, with 8 positions matching TRBD2. Germline-derived CDR1 and CDR2 are MDHEN and SYDVKM. This CDR3 has 15 residues. J was trimmed by 9 bases and V by 5 bases; bases with no gene match: 12. The CDR3 DNA is TGTGCCAGCAGTAGTCCTAGGACTAGCCTTCGTGAGCAGTTCTTC. As protein: CASSSPRTSLREQFF.

The rearrangement uses TRBV11-2 and TRBJ2-5, with unresolved D. The CDR3 contains 12 residues. Trimming stripped 5 bases from V and 2 bases from J, with 6 bases between. CDR1 and CDR2 (germline): SGHAT, FQNNGV. This CDR3 reads CASSRLQETQYF. The CDR3 DNA reads as TGTGCCAGCAGCAGACTTCAAGAGACCCAGTACTTC.

The chain links TRBV5-1 to TRBJ1-1; D perhaps matches TRBD1 (5 bases). The CDR3 is made up of 15 amino acids. From germline, CDR1 is SGHRS and CDR2 YFSETQ. V was clipped by 1 base and J by 6 bases, with 16 bases between them. CDR3 protein: CASSLSKGLKAEAFF. CDR3 bases: TGCGCCAGCAGCTTGTCTAAGGGGCTGAAGGCTGAAGCTTTCTTT.

A few counts support this clone. The V call is TRBV6-1, the J call TRBJ2-4; 8 nucleotides agree with TRBD1. CDR3 length equals 15 residues. The V gene's germline CDR1 is MNHNS and CDR2 SASEGT. The V segment lost 2 bases and the J segment 7 bases; nucleotides outside the gene matches: 7. This CDR3 reads CASSEQVGQGNIQYF. The CDR3 DNA reads as TGTGCCAGCAGTGAACAGGTCGGACAGGGTAACATTCAGTACTTC.

The CDR3 sequence is CASSLQGNYEQYF. In DNA form, the CDR3 reads TGTGCCAGCAGCTTACAGGGAAACTACGAGCAGTACTTC. The chain links TRBV7-9 to TRBJ2-7, with D maybe TRBD1 (5 bases). Germline V gene sequence: CDR1 SEHNR, CDR2 FQNEAQ (reference sequence). This CDR3 has 13 amino acids. Trimming pared 2 bases from V and 3 bases from J, leaving 8 bases between.

The genes are TRBV7-2 and TRBJ2-1; 13 bases fit TRBD2. V shed 3 bases and J 2 bases; nucleotides not matched to a gene: 1. CDR1 is SGHTA and CDR2 is FQGNSA in the germline V gene. This CDR3 has 16 amino acids. Here the CDR3 DNA reads TGTGCCAGCAGCTTCACTAGCGGGGGGGCCTACAATGAGCAGTTCTTC. It specifies CASSFTSGGAYNEQFF.

The rearrangement joins TRBV19 to TRBJ1-1; perhaps TRBD1 as D (5 bases). This CDR3 is 13 amino acids long. Trimming cost V 10 bases and J 0 bases, with 12 bases left between them. The V gene's germline CDR1 is LNHDA and CDR2 SQIVND (reference sequence). The CDR3 spells CATLEGLNTEAFF. Written as DNA, the CDR3 is TGTGCCACCTTGGAGGGGCTGAACACTGAAGCTTTCTTT.

This chain connects TRBV5-3 to TRBJ1-3, with no clear D. TRBV5-3 is annotated as an ORF whose role is uncertain. Trimming removed 10 bases at V and 5 bases at J, with 16 bases between. CDR3 length: 13 amino acids. In nucleotides, the CDR3 is TGTGCCCCGCCGCGGATCTGCCGAAACACCATATATTTT. Translation: CAPPRICRNTIYF.

This clone was observed a handful of times. The V gene is TRBV14, the J gene TRBJ2-1, with a weak D call TRBD1 (6 bases). CDR1 SGHDN and CDR2 FVKESK come from the germline V gene. The CDR3 length is 13 residues. V was clipped by 4 bases and J by 7 bases, with 11 bases between them. In DNA, the CDR3 is TGTGCCAGCAGCCTACAGGGCGTGAATGAGCAGTTCTTC. This sequence encodes CASSLQGVNEQFF.

The chain employs TRBV5-1 and TRBJ1-5; a weak D match, TRBD1 (5 bases). The CDR3 loop spans 14 amino acids. The ends were cut back, 4 bases at V and 2 bases at J, with 10 bases in the middle. Germline V CDR1 and CDR2: SGHRS, YFSETQ. The CDR3 region is CASSPGQGNQPQHF. In nucleotides, the CDR3 is TGCGCCAGCAGCCCAGGGCAGGGCAATCAGCCCCAGCATTTT.

The rearrangement joins TRBV27 to TRBJ2-7, with D hard to call. The CDR3 consists of 13 residues. CDR1 and CDR2 (germline): MNHEY, SMNVEV (reference sequence). V was pared by 2 bases and J by 5 bases, with 10 bases between. The CDR3 region has the DNA TGTGCCAGCAGTTTAAGGCAGGATGACGAGCAGTACTTC. Translated: CASSLRQDDEQYF.

V gene TRBV18 combines with J gene TRBJ2-5, with D possibly matching TRBD2 (5 bases). Between the trimmed V and J ends, which lost 3 bases and 4 bases, there was a span of 12 bases. The CDR3 runs 14 residues. Germline V lookup: CDR1 KGHSH, CDR2 LQKENI. CDR3 sequence (DNA): TGTGCCAGCTCACCGCTCGGGAAGGGAGAGACCCAGTACTTC. It specifies CASSPLGKGETQYF. Based on the CDR3 plus reference TRBV18 and TRBJ2-5, the full variable domain is NAGVMQNPRHLVRRRGQEARLRCSPMKGHSHVYWYRQLPEEGLKFMVYLQKENIIDESGMPKERFSAEFPKEGPSILRIQQVVRGDSAAYFCASSPLGKGETQYFGPGTRLLVL.